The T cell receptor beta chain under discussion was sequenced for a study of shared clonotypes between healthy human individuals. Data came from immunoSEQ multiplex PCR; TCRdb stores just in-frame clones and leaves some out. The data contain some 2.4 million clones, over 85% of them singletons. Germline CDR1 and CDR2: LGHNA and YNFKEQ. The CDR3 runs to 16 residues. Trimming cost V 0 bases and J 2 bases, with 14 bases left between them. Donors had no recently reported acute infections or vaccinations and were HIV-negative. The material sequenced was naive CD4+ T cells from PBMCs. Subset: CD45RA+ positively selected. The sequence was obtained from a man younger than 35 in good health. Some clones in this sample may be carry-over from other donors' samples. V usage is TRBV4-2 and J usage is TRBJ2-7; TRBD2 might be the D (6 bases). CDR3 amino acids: CASSQDFMGGTYEQYF. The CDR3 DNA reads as TGTGCCAGCAGCCAAGATTTTATGGGGGGTACCTACGAGCAGTACTTC.